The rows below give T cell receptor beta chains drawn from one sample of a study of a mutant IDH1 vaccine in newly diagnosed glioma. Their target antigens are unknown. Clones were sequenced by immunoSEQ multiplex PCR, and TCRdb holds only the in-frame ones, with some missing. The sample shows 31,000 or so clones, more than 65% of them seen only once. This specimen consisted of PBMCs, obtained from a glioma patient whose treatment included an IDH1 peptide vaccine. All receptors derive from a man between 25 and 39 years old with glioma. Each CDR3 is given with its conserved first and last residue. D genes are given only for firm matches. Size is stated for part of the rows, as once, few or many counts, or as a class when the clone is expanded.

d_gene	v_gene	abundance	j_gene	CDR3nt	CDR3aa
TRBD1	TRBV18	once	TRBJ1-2	TGTGCCAGCTCACCCCCAGCTACAGGGGGCTATGGCTACACCTTC	CASSPPATGGYGYTF
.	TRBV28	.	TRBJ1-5	TGTGCCAGCAGTTTTTTGCGGGGCAATCAGCCCCAGCATTTT	CASSFLRGNQPQHF
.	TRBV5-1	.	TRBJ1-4	TGCGCCAGCAGCTTTTCACAGGGAGGAGCAACTAATGAAAAACTGTTTTTT	CASSFSQGGATNEKLFF
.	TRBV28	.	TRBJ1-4	TGTGCCAGCAGCCTAACAGAGGTGGATGAAAAACTGTTTTTT	CASSLTEVDEKLFF
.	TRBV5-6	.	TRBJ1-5	TGTGCCAGCAGCCCGAGGTCGGGGGCATCTCAGCCCCAGCATTTT	CASSPRSGASQPQHF
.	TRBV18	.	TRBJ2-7	TGTGCCAGCTCACCAGTTCAGGGCGCCGCCTACGAGCAGTACTTC	CASSPVQGAAYEQYF
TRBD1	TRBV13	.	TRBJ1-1	TGTGCCAGCAGCTTAGATCAGGGGGCGGTTGCTTTCTTT	CASSLDQGAVAFF
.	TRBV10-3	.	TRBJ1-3	TGTGCCATCAGTGACCCTCTGGAGGACACCATATATTTT	CAISDPLEDTIYF
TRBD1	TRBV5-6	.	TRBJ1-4	TGTGCCAGCAGCCTGACAGGGGTTGGTGAAAAACTGTTTTTT	CASSLTGVGEKLFF
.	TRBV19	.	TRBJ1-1	TGTGCCAGTAGTACGGGTAACACTGAAGCTTTCTTT	CASSTGNTEAFF
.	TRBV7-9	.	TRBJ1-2	TGTGCCAGCAGCACAGGGTCACCTCATTCCTATGGCTACACCTTC	CASSTGSPHSYGYTF
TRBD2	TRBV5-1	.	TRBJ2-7	TGCGCCAGCAGCTTCCCGGAAGATAGCGGGAGTAGGTACGAGCAGTACTTC	CASSFPEDSGSRYEQYF
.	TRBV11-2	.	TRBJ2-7	TGTGCCAGCAGCTTAGGACCGCACTACGAGCAGTACTTC	CASSLGPHYEQYF
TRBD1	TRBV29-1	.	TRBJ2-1	TGCAGCGTTGGGTCAGGGGGTGGAAATGAGCAGTTCTTC	CSVGSGGGNEQFF
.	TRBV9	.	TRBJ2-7	TGTGCCAGCAGCCGTACAGGGTACGAGCAGTACTTC	CASSRTGYEQYF
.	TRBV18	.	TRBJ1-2	TGTGCCAGCTCACCACCAGGATTGGACTATGGCTACACCTTC	CASSPPGLDYGYTF
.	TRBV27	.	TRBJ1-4	TGTGCCAGCAGTCCCTCTCAGAAGGGACTTCGAGAAAAACTGTTTTTT	CASSPSQKGLREKLFF
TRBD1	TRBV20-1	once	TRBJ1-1	TGCAGTGCTAGGGACAGGACGGGAGCTTTCTTT	CSARDRTGAFF
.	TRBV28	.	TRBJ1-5	TGTGCCAGCAGTGAGATTACAGGGAGTGGTCAGCCCCAGCATTTT	CASSEITGSGQPQHF
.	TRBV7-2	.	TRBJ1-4	TGTGCCAGCAGCTTAGGGTTGGGTTCCTCTAATGAAAAACTGTTTTTT	CASSLGLGSSNEKLFF
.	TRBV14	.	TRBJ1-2	TGTGCCAGCAGCCAAGAAGTCGACTATGGCTACACCTTC	CASSQEVDYGYTF
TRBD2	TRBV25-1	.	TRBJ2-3	TGTGCCAGCAGTGAACAAACTAGCGGGAGATCAGATACGCAGTATTTT	CASSEQTSGRSDTQYF
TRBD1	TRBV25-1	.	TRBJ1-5	TGTGCCAGCAGTCCATTATGGACAGGCGACAATCAGCCCCAGCATTTT	CASSPLWTGDNQPQHF
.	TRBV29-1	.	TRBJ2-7	TGCAGCGTTGTTGAGACCCCCTACGAGCAGTACTTC	CSVVETPYEQYF
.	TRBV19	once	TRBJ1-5	TGTGCCAGTACGGGGGTAGGTCAGCCCCAGCATTTT	CASTGVGQPQHF
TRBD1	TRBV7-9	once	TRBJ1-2	TGTGCCAGCAGCTTAGCGGGGGAAGATACAGGGGGCAATGGCTACACCTTC	CASSLAGEDTGGNGYTF
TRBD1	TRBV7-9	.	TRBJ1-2	TGTGCCAGCAGCTTAGCGCTTCCCGCGACAGGGGTTAATGGCTACACCTTC	CASSLALPATGVNGYTF
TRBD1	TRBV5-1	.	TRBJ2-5	TGCGCCAGCAGCCGACAGGGACAGAGCCAAGAGACCCAGTACTTC	CASSRQGQSQETQYF
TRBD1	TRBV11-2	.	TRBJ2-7	TGTGCCAGCAGGGACGACAGGGTACAACGGTACGAGCAGTACTTC	CASRDDRVQRYEQYF
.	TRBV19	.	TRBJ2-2	TGTGCCAGTAGTCCGCCCCCCTCTAGCCGCGGGGAGCTGTTTTTT	CASSPPPSSRGELFF
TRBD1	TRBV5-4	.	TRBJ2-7	TGTGCCAGCAGCTTGGACCCAAACAGGGGGGCCTACGAGCAGTACTTC	CASSLDPNRGAYEQYF
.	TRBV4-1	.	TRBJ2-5	TGCGCCAGCAGCCAAGTTCCCCAGGGAGAGACCCAGTACTTC	CASSQVPQGETQYF
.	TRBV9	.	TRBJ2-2	TGTGCCAGCAGCGGAACAGCGAACACCGGGGAGCTGTTTTTT	CASSGTANTGELFF
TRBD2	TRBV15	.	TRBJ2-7	TGTGCCACCGGGGAGGGACTAGCGGGAGGTCACGAGCAGTACTTC	CATGEGLAGGHEQYF
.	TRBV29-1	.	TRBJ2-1	TGCAGCGGTACCCCGGGGGGCGGATCCTACAATGAGCAGTTCTTC	CSGTPGGGSYNEQFF
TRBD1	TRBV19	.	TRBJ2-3	TGTGCCAGTAGTCCCGACAGGGGAAGCACAGATACGCAGTATTTT	CASSPDRGSTDTQYF
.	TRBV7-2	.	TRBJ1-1	TGTGCCAGCAGCTCAAGTTCGGGGGAACTGGTTGAAGCTTTCTTT	CASSSSSGELVEAFF
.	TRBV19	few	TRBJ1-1	TGTGCCAGCCAATATAAGAGGAACACTGAAGCTTTCTTT	CASQYKRNTEAFF
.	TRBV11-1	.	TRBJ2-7	TGTGCCAGCAGCTCGACCGGGGACACCTACGAGCAGTACTTC	CASSSTGDTYEQYF
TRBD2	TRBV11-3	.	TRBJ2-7	TGTGCCAGCAGCTCATCGCCCCGGGGGGACGAGCAGTACTTC	CASSSSPRGDEQYF
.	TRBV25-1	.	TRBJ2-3	TGTGCCAGCAGTGAATATGGTACAGATACGCAGTATTTT	CASSEYGTDTQYF
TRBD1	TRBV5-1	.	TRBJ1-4	TGCGCCAGCAGCCCGGGACAGGGCGTCGAGGCTAATGAAAAACTGTTTTTT	CASSPGQGVEANEKLFF
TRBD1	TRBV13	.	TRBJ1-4	TGTGCCAGCAGCTCCGGGACAGGGGGCGAAGCAACTAATGAAAAACTGTTTTTT	CASSSGTGGEATNEKLFF
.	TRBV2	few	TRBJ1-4	TGTGCCAGCGAACCGGGACTATCCGATGAAAAACTGTTTTTT	CASEPGLSDEKLFF
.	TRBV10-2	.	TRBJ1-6	TGCGCCAGCAGTGAGATCCGTGTCGATCCACCCCTCCACTTT	CASSEIRVDPPLHF
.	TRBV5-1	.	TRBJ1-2	TGCGCCAGCAGCTCATCGACAACCTTCAACTATGGCTACACCTTC	CASSSSTTFNYGYTF
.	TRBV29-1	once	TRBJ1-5	TGCAGCGTTGGGGAGGAAGGGAATCAGCCCCAGCATTTT	CSVGEEGNQPQHF
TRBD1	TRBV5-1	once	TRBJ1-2	TGCGCCAGCAGCTTAACAGGGGGCACCTATGGCTACACCTTC	CASSLTGGTYGYTF
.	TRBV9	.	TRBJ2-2	TGTGCCAGCGGGACGGACAACACCGGGGAGCTGTTTTTT	CASGTDNTGELFF
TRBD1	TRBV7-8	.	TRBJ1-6	TGTGCCAGCAGCACGACCGGGACAGGGTCGGATAATTCACCCCTCCACTTT	CASSTTGTGSDNSPLHF
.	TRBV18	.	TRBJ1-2	TGTGCCAGCTCCCCTGACAGTAACTGGGGCTACACCTTC	CASSPDSNWGYTF
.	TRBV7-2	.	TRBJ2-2	TGTGCCAGCAGCTTAGCCCCAGCTGCGAACACCGGGGAGCTGTTTTTT	CASSLAPAANTGELFF
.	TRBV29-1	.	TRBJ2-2	TGCAGCGTTGAACAGGGCCCCGGGGAGCTGTTTTTT	CSVEQGPGELFF